The rows below give T cell receptor beta chains drawn from one sample of a study of circulating CD8 cells and anti-PD-1 response in melanoma. TCRdb processed the reads anew with MiXCR; each CDR3 protein has one entry. The sample holds a few hundred distinct CDR3 sequences, around 8.5% seen once. This material consisted of CD8+ T cells from PBMCs, taken at baseline or after one month of anti-PD-1 therapy (not recorded which). These receptors were taken from a human donor with melanoma. CDR3s include the opening cysteine and the closing phenylalanine or tryptophan. A D gene is named only where the DNA matches it firmly. Clone size, where shown, is once, few, many, or a class for clones that have expanded.

TRBJ2-3 | TRBV7-3 | large | 15 | TRBD1 | CASSLLTGAEDTQYF | TGTGCCAGCAGCTTACTGACAGGGGCGGAAGATACGCAGTATTTT
TRBJ2-3 | TRBV29-1 | large | 18 | TRBD2 | CSVAETSGGAMGRDTQYF | TGCAGCGTTGCTGAAACTAGCGGGGGGGCCATGGGTAGAGATACGCAGTATTTT
TRBJ2-7 | TRBV7-3 | large | 12 | . | CASSFPPGEQYF | TGTGCCAGCAGCTTTCCCCCCGGCGAGCAGTACTTC
TRBJ2-1 | TRBV2 | . | 15 | TRBD2 | CASSPGTSDYNEQFF | TGTGCCAGCAGCCCCGGGACTAGTGATTACAATGAGCAGTTCTTC
TRBJ1-1 | TRBV19 | medium-sized | 12 | . | CASKIREPEAFF | TGTGCCAGTAAGATCAGGGAGCCTGAAGCTTTCTTT
TRBJ2-5 | TRBV30 | medium-sized | 14 | TRBD2 | CAWSLLAGVETQYF | TGTGCCTGGAGCCTCCTAGCGGGGGTAGAGACCCAGTACTTC
TRBJ2-1 | TRBV20-1 | large | 14 | TRBD2 | CSARLAAPYNEQFF | TGCAGTGCTAGGCTAGCGGCTCCCTACAATGAGCAGTTCTTC
TRBJ2-1 | TRBV12-3/TRBV12-4 | . | 16 | TRBD2 | CASSFGLAGGYNEQFF | TGTGCCAGCAGTTTTGGACTAGCGGGCGGCTACAATGAGCAGTTCTTC
TRBJ1-2 | TRBV20-1 | large | 14 | TRBD1 | CSAREVDRIYGYTF | TGCAGTGCTAGAGAGGTGGACAGGATCTATGGCTACACCTTC
TRBJ2-3 | TRBV25-1 | hyperexpanded | 12 | . | CASGWGTDTQYF | TGTGCCAGCGGATGGGGCACAGATACGCAGTATTTT
TRBJ2-5 | TRBV19 | . | 12 | . | CASSIDGIFLYF | TGTGCCAGTAGTATCGACGGCATCTTCCTGTACTTC
TRBJ2-7 | TRBV7-3 | large | 13 | . | CASSLGSGGEQYF | TGTGCCAGCAGCCTAGGTTCGGGCGGCGAGCAGTACTTC